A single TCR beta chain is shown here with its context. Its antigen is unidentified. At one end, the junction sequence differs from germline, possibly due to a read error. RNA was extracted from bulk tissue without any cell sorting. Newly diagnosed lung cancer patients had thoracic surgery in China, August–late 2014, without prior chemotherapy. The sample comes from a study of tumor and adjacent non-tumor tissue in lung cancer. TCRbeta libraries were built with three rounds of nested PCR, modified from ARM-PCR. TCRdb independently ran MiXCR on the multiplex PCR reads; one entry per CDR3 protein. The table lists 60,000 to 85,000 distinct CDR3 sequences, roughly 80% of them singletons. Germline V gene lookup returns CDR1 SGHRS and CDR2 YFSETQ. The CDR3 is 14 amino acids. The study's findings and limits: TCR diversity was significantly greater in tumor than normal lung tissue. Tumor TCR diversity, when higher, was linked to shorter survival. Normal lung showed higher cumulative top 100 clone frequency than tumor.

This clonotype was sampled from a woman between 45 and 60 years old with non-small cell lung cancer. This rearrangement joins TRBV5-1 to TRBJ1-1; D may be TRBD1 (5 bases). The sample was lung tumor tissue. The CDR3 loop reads CPSSWDGLNTEAFF. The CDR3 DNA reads TGCCCCAGCAGCTGGGACGGTCTGAACACTGAGGCTTTCTTT.